One sample yielded the 27 T cell receptor beta chains listed below, sequenced in a study of memory CD8 T cells in hepatitis C reinfection. Profiling relied on immunoSEQ multiplex PCR, and the TCRdb table lists in-frame clones only, not all of them. Found here are approximately 46,000 clones, 89% of them singletons; the top ten hold 0.6% to 0.9%. The sample's time point: late/post reinfection, 12 to 24 weeks after detection. TCR sequencing was done directly ex vivo on sorted cells, without expansion in vitro. The sequenced sample was naive CD8+ T cells sorted from blood. The origin of the receptors is a young man with hepatitis C virus infection.

This clone was observed a handful of times. V is TRBV4-3 and J is TRBJ2-5, with D perhaps matching TRBD2 (5 bases). The germline gives CDR1 LGHNA, CDR2 YSLEER. The CDR3 has 16 amino acids. Trimming took 0 bases from V and 7 from J, leaving 18 bases between them. CDR3 residues: CASSQDLDYRIGTQYF. CDR3 DNA sequence: TGCGCCAGCAGCCAAGATCTCGACTATCGCATCGGGACCCAGTACTTC.

The rearrangement joins TRBV9 to TRBJ2-3; D possibly corresponds to TRBD2 (7 bases). This CDR3 region has 16 residues. Germline lookup yields CDR1 SGDLS and CDR2 YYNGEE. Trimming took off 3 bases at V and 4 bases at J, with 18 bases between the two ends. CDR3 sequence (DNA): TGTGCCAGCAGCGCCCCCCCGGGGGGCCCGGCAGATACGCAGTATTTT. Residues: CASSAPPGGPADTQYF.

Regarding this clone: One end of the junction varies from germline; a read error may be responsible. Different DNA sequences within this sample yield the same CDR3. The chain employs TRBV28 and TRBJ2-3; possible D gene TRBD2, 6 bases. There are 14 residues in the CDR3. Per germline, CDR1 MDHEN and CDR2 SYDVKM. The CDR3 region has the DNA TGCGCCACCACGTCGTCGAGCGGGACAGATACGCAGTATTTT. Its protein product is CATTSSSGTDTQYF.

V gene TRBV4-1 combines with J gene TRBJ2-5; 8 positions match TRBD1. The J call could be wrong; TRBJ2-7 is a better fit for the DNA end. CDR3 length equals 15 residues. Germline CDR1 MGHRA, CDR2 YSYEKL. As DNA, the CDR3 is TGCGCCAGCAGCCAAGCGGACAGGGCGATGAACGAGCAGTACTTC. Translated: CASSQADRAMNEQYF.

V is TRBV7-9 and J is TRBJ1-3; 8 bases are shared with TRBD1. CDR1 is SEHNR and CDR2 is FQNEAQ in the germline V gene (reference sequence). V gave up 5 bases and J gave up 8 bases; unmatched junction bases: 17. This CDR3 comprises 17 residues. The CDR3 spells CASSPSGQGTRGHTIYF. As DNA, the CDR3 is TGTGCCAGCAGCCCCTCAGGACAGGGTACTCGCGGGCACACCATATATTTT. Full variable domain (outside the CDR3, taken from reference TRBV7-9 and TRBJ1-3): DTGVSQNPRHKITKRGQNVTFRCDPISEHNRLYWYRQTLGQGPEFLTYFQNEAQLEKSRLLSDRFSAERPKGSFSTLEIQRTEQGDSAMYLCASSPSGQGTRGHTIYFGEGSWLTVV.

This chain uses TRBV2 with TRBJ2-3, with 7 nucleotides matching TRBD2. This CDR3 spans 14 amino acids. Germline V gives CDR1 SNHLY, CDR2 FYNNEI. Losses at the gene ends were 8 bases for V and 2 bases for J; bases not matched to a gene: 7. The chain's CDR3 is CASSSSGDTDTQYF. The CDR3 DNA is TGTGCCAGCTCAAGCAGCGGGGACACAGATACGCAGTATTTT. Using reference TRBV2 and TRBJ2-3 for the parts outside the CDR3, the full variable domain is EPEVTQTPSHQVTQMGQEVILRCVPISNHLYFYWYRQILGQKVEFLVSFYNNEISEKSEIFDDQFSVERPDGSNFTLKIRSTKLEDSAMYFCASSSSGDTDTQYFGPGTRLTVL.

J is TRBJ2-5 and V is TRBV7-2; 9 bases map to TRBD2. V shed 5 bases, J shed 9 bases, and the junction held 16 bases outside the gene matches. The CDR3 sequence is 16 residues long. The germline V gene has CDR1 SGHTA and CDR2 FQGNSA. The chain's CDR3 is CASSQGLAGDLGAQYF. CDR3 nucleotides: TGTGCCAGCAGCCAGGGATTAGCGGGGGACCTTGGAGCCCAGTACTTC. The full variable domain, with the rest looked up from reference TRBV7-2 and TRBJ2-5, is GAGVSQSPSNKVTEKGKDVELRCDPISGHTALYWYRQSLGQGLEFLIYFQGNSAPDKSGLPSDRFSAERTGGSVSTLTIQRTQQEDSAVYLCASSQGLAGDLGAQYFGPGTRLLVL.

The V and J genes are TRBV6-5 and TRBJ2-2; possible D gene TRBD1, 5 bases. The CDR3 runs to 12 residues. Between the trimmed V and J ends, which lost 5 bases and 6 bases, there was a span of 7 bases. CDR1 is MNHEY and CDR2 is SVGAGI in the germline V gene. Written as DNA, the CDR3 is TGTGCCAGCAGTACAGGCTCCGGGGAGCTGTTTTTT. Protein product: CASSTGSGELFF.

V usage is TRBV28 and J usage is TRBJ2-3; D perhaps matches TRBD1 (5 bases). The V gene's germline CDR1 is MDHEN and CDR2 SYDVKM. The CDR3 runs to 16 residues. V shed 5 bases and J shed 0 bases, with 15 bases lying between them. In DNA, the CDR3 is TGTGCCAGCAGTCACCTGACAGAAAGGAGCACAGATACGCAGTATTTT. Translating it yields CASSHLTERSTDTQYF.

The count of this clone is one. The chain couples TRBV28 to TRBJ2-3, with D uncertain. Germline assignment: CDR1 MDHEN and CDR2 SYDVKM. CDR3 length: 16 amino acids. The V end lost 3 bases, the J end lost 0 bases, and 13 bases lay between the germline ends. In nucleotides, the CDR3 is TGTGCCAGCAGTTTTGCGACAACTTCTAGCACAGATACGCAGTATTTT. It yields the protein CASSFATTSSTDTQYF. Variable domain in full (rest from reference TRBV28 and TRBJ2-3): DVKVTQSSRYLVKRTGEKVFLECVQDMDHENMFWYRQDPGLGLRLIYFSYDVKMKEKGDIPEGYSVSREKKERFSLILESASTNQTSMYLCASSFATTSSTDTQYFGPGTRLTVL.

This clone was observed once. The chain is built from TRBV27 and TRBJ2-1, with TRBD2 matching over 8 bases. CDR3 length: 14 residues. V lost 3 bases and J lost 5; bases outside the gene matches: 3. The germline CDR1 and CDR2 sequences are MNHEY and SMNVEV (reference sequence). The CDR3 region is CASSLGRGDNEQFF. CDR3 DNA: TGTGCCAGCAGTTTGGGGCGGGGGGACAATGAGCAGTTCTTC.

The chain's CDR3 is CASSWGGGSNEQFF. For the CDR3, the DNA is TGTGCCAGCAGCTGGGGGGGCGGGAGCAATGAGCAGTTCTTC. The chain combines TRBV6-5 with TRBJ2-1; a possible D gene is TRBD2 (7 bases). Germline V gene sequence: CDR1 MNHEY, CDR2 SVGAGI. This CDR3 contains 14 residues. V lost 6 bases and J 6 bases, leaving 15 bases between the germline ends.

The chain is built from TRBV29-1 and TRBJ2-1; TRBD1 agrees at 12 bases. CDR3 length: 13 amino acids. With V trimmed by 6 bases and J by 8 bases, 5 bases remained unmatched. Germline CDR1 SQVTM, CDR2 ANQGSEA. The CDR3 DNA sequence: TGCAGCGTGCGCGGGACAGGGGGCGATGAGCAGTTCTTC. Its translation is CSVRGTGGDEQFF.

The chain links TRBV9 to TRBJ2-6; possibly TRBD1 for D (5 bases). Trimming pared 4 bases from V and 0 bases from J, leaving 14 bases between. Germline loops: CDR1 SGDLS, CDR2 YYNGEE. This CDR3 spans 17 amino acids. The CDR3 sequence is CASSPSQGPSGANVLTF. The CDR3 DNA follows: TGTGCCAGCAGCCCCAGCCAGGGTCCCTCTGGGGCCAACGTCCTGACTTTC. Full variable domain (missing parts from reference TRBV9 and TRBJ2-6): DSGVTQTPKHLITATGQRVTLRCSPRSGDLSVYWYQQSLDQGLQFLIQYYNGEERAKGNILERFSAQQFPDLHSELNLSSLELGDSALYFCASSPSQGPSGANVLTFGAGSRLTVL.

The rearrangement uses TRBV7-9 and TRBJ2-1, with a weak D call TRBD2 (6 bases). The V and J ends lost 5 bases and 6 bases respectively, with 11 bases between them. The CDR3 extends over 13 amino acids. Germline V CDR1 and CDR2: SEHNR, FQNEAQ (reference sequence). This CDR3 is CASSLDGSNEQFF. The CDR3 coding sequence is TGTGCCAGCAGCCTTGACGGGAGCAATGAGCAGTTCTTC. Full variable domain (missing parts from reference TRBV7-9 and TRBJ2-1): DTGVSQNPRHKITKRGQNVTFRCDPISEHNRLYWYRQTLGQGPEFLTYFQNEAQLEKSRLLSDRFSAERPKGSFSTLEIQRTEQGDSAMYLCASSLDGSNEQFFGPGTRLTVL.

The chain has TRBV7-9 and TRBJ2-7, with D possibly matching TRBD1 (6 bases). This CDR3 has 13 residues. In germline, CDR1 is SEHNR, CDR2 FQNEAQ (reference sequence). V dropped 1 base and J dropped 5 bases, with 9 bases sitting between them. In DNA, the CDR3 is TGTGCCAGCAGCTTAGTATCAGGGGACGAGCAGTACTTC. This sequence encodes CASSLVSGDEQYF.

This sequence joins TRBV10-1 and TRBJ2-3; tentative D call: TRBD1 (6 bases). CDR1 and CDR2 from the germline V gene are WNHNN and SYGVQD (reference sequence). Trimming took 0 bases from V and 5 from J, leaving 24 bases between them. The CDR3 sequence is 19 residues long. The CDR3 region is CASSESRLRTAGDKDTQYF. The CDR3 nucleotides are TGCGCCAGCAGTGAGTCACGTTTAAGGACGGCAGGGGATAAAGATACGCAGTATTTT.

CDR3 sequence: CASSQVPGNQPQHF. CDR3 DNA sequence: TGCGCCAGCAGCCAAGTACCAGGCAATCAGCCCCAGCATTTT. V usage is TRBV4-1 and J usage is TRBJ1-5; D not certain. The germline V and J ends were trimmed by 1 base and 2 bases, with 6 bases remaining between them. Germline V gives CDR1 MGHRA, CDR2 YSYEKL. This CDR3 contains 14 residues.

The rearrangement links TRBV19 to TRBJ1-2; TRBD1 is a possible D gene (5 bases). CDR1 and CDR2 (germline): LNHDA, SQIVND (reference sequence). The CDR3 has 15 residues. The ends were cut back, 2 bases at V and 8 bases at J, with 18 bases in the middle. CDR3 loop: CASSIWGVNAGGYTF. The DNA of the CDR3 is TGTGCCAGTAGTATATGGGGGGTCAACGCCGGAGGCTACACCTTC.

This clone was seen a single time. The rearrangement uses TRBV28 and TRBJ2-3; 14 bases are shared with TRBD2. The CDR3 extends over 19 amino acids. V was clipped by 5 bases and J by 3 bases; unmatched bases: 13. CDR1 and CDR2 from the germline V gene are MDHEN and SYDVKM. The CDR3 nucleotides are TGTGCCAGCAGTCAAACTGTCCCGGGACTAGCGGGAGAAACAGATACGCAGTATTTT. Translating gives CASSQTVPGLAGETDTQYF.

The chain employs TRBV9 and TRBJ2-7; D is possibly TRBD1 (6 bases). The CDR3 runs 15 residues. Germline V gives CDR1 SGDLS, CDR2 YYNGEE. The V end was cut by 3 bases, the J end by 2 bases, with 15 bases between. The CDR3 bases are TGTGCCAGCAGCGCCCCAAGGGGGACCCCCTACGAGCAGTACGTC. It yields the protein CASSAPRGTPYEQYV.

V and J are TRBV4-3 and TRBJ2-2, with 8 bases matching TRBD2. This CDR3 has 17 residues. The germline V gene encodes CDR1 LGHNA and CDR2 YSLEER. With V trimmed by 5 bases and J by 4 bases, 12 bases remained unmatched. This CDR3 reads CASSVQGAAGGTGELFF. Here the CDR3 DNA reads TGCGCCAGCAGCGTACAAGGGGCTGCGGGGGGCACCGGGGAGCTGTTTTTT.

The chain recombines TRBV11-3 with TRBJ2-1; D remains ambiguous. Trimming pared 1 base from V and 3 bases from J, leaving 7 bases between. Germline lookup yields CDR1 SGHNT and CDR2 YENEEA. The CDR3 length is 14 residues. The CDR3 region is CASSLAGGYNEQFF. CDR3 nucleotides: TGTGCCAGCAGCTTAGCCGGCGGCTACAATGAGCAGTTCTTC. Full variable domain (remainder filled in from reference TRBV11-3 and TRBJ2-1): EAGVVQSPRYKIIEKKQPVAFWCNPISGHNTLYWYLQNLGQGPELLIRYENEEAVDDSQLPKDRFSAERLKGVDSTLKIQPAELGDSAVYLCASSLAGGYNEQFFGPGTRLTVL.

CDR3 amino acids: CASSEGGAYEQYF. The DNA of the CDR3 is TGCGCCAGCAGTGAAGGGGGCGCGTACGAGCAGTACTTC. The chain recombines TRBV10-1 with TRBJ2-5; 7 bases are a match to TRBD1. The J call is uncertain, as TRBJ2-7 better fits the DNA end. Germline-derived CDR1 and CDR2 are WNHNN and SYGVQD (reference sequence). The CDR3 is made up of 13 amino acids.

This sequence joins TRBV7-9 and TRBJ1-1; TRBD1 agrees at 8 bases. The CDR3 has 16 residues. CDR1 and CDR2 from the germline V gene are SEHNR and FQNEAQ (reference sequence). V was pared by 5 bases and J by 0 bases, with 8 bases of the junction left unmatched. CDR3 amino acids: CASSPGLGQVNTEAFF. CDR3 nucleotides: TGTGCCAGCAGCCCGGGACTGGGACAGGTGAACACTGAAGCTTTCTTT.

The chain employs TRBV7-9 and TRBJ2-3; D perhaps matches TRBD2 (5 bases). Trimming removed 0 bases at V and 10 bases at J, with 17 bases between. CDR3 length equals 15 residues. The germline V gene encodes CDR1 SEHNR and CDR2 FQNEAQ (reference sequence). CDR3 nucleotide sequence: TGTGCCAGCAGCTTAGCTTCGGACTCCACCGGGGCGCAGTATTTT. Its protein is CASSLASDSTGAQYF.

The V and J genes are TRBV5-1 and TRBJ2-5, with 11 nucleotides matching TRBD2. V lost 2 bases to trimming and J lost 3 bases; unmatched junction nucleotides: 9. This CDR3 has 17 residues. CDR1 and CDR2 (germline): SGHRS, YFSETQ. For the CDR3, the DNA is TGCGCCAGCAGCTTCGTTGTTAGCGGGGGGGCAGAAGAGACCCAGTACTTC. Its translation is CASSFVVSGGAEETQYF.